This T cell receptor beta chain was identified in a study of blood T cell repertoires in COVID-19 (dated by TCRdb to 2020 to 2021). The study in broad terms: Samples covering the acute and convalescent phases of COVID-19 were provided by collaborators in the United States, Italy and Spain. The material from the prospective study consisted of cDNA or gDNA derived from T cells, B-cell-depleted T cells, or PBMCs. The dataset comprised deeply sampled blood TCRbeta repertoires from subjects exposed to, actively infected with, or recovered from COVID-19. The repertoires were released in a freely available public database meant as a resource for research on the immune response to SARS-CoV-2. Samples came from the ongoing ImmuneRACE study (first 160 participants) plus 1,254 subjects from 6 global collaborators. A de-identified subject ID, COVID-19 status, age in years and sex were almost always included in the sample metadata. Where HLA class I and class II types were available, the types were taken from metadata supplied by the sample provider, not from assay-based typing. The paper's findings and limits, for the study overall: How much clinical and demographic metadata was included differed by source and by participant, and the metadata was provided uncurated.

Whole blood was collected in K2EDTA tubes by collaborating institutions according to the institutions' own protocols. For TCRbeta analysis, collaborator samples were shipped as frozen whole blood, as isolated PBMCs, or as DNA extracted from either sample type. On this clone itself: This clone's antigen is unknown. Qualities for individual bases were not recorded, and no much larger clone is one base off.

The immunoSEQ Assay, a bias-controlled multiplex PCR, was used to amplify TCRbeta CDR3 regions from genomic DNA. The authors' analysis ran thus. Nucleated cell counts per sample were estimated from amplification of reference gene primers within the assay. To quantify the absolute abundance of each unique TCRbeta CDR3 rearrangement, sequence reads were collapsed and filtered. Productive Simpson clonality was computed per sample as the square root of Simpson's diversity index over productive rearrangements. TCRdb took this table from immuneACCESS and kept in-frame rearrangements with V and J called. Such tables lack part of the clones; where checked against another copy, unresolved V genes explain under half of the gap, and the rest is unexplained. That table supplies the V and J calls and clone size; D and trimming were determined from the DNA. The sample table holds 65,000 to 95,000 clones, of which 70% to 90% were seen once. Roughly 2.7% of the sample lies in the top ten.

Sequences MNHEY (CDR1) and SVGAGI (CDR2) are obtained from the germline V gene. The germline ends are 13 bases apart after V is trimmed by 4 bases and J by 7 bases. The CDR3 contains 13 residues, cysteine and phenylalanine counted. Kept here is only the CDR3 DNA, which spans 39 bases and is read in frame from base 1. Sequencing was done on a sample of peripheral blood. The V and J genes are TRBV6-5 and TRBJ1-2; no D gene call is confident. The receptor was isolated from a man aged 70-80 years with active or convalescent COVID-19. At the DNA level, the sequence is TGTGCCAGCAGTTCCATGACTGTCTCTGGCTACACCTTC. It is translated as CASSSMTVSGYTF.